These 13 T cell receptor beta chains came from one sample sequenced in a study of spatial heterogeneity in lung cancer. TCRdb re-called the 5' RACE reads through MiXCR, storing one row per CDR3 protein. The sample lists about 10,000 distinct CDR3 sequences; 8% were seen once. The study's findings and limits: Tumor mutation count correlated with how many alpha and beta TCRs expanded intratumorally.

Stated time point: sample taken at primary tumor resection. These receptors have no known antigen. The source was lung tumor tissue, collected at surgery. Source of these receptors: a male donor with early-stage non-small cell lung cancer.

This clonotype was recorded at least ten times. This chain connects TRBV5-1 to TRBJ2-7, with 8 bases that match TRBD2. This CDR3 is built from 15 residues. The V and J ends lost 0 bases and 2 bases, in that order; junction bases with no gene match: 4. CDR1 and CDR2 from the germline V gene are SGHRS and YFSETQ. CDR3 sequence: CASSLDGRAPYEQYF. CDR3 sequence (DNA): TGCGCCAGCAGCTTGGACGGGAGGGCCCCCTACGAGCAGTACTTC.

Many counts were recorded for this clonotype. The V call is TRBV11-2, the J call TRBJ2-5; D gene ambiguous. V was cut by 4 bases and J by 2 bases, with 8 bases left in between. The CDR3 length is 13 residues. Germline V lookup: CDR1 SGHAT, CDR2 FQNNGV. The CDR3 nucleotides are TGTGCCAGCAGCTACGGATGGCAAGAGACCCAGTACTTC. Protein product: CASSYGWQETQYF.

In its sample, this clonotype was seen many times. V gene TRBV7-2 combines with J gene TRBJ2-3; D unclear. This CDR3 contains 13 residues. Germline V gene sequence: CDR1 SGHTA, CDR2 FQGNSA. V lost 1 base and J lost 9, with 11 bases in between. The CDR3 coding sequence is TGTGCCAGCAGCTTAGAGGGTCGATCCACGCAGTATTTT. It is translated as CASSLEGRSTQYF.

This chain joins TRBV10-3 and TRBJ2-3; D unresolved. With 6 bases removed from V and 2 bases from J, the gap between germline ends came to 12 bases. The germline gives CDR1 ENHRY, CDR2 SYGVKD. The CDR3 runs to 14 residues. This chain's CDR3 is CAIRPTPSTDTQYF. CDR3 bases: TGTGCCATCAGGCCAACACCCTCCACAGATACGCAGTATTTT.

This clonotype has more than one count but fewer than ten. CDR3 bases: TGCAGTGCTTCCGGGGGGCTTGGGGCCAAAAACATTCAGTACTTC. Its translation is CSASGGLGAKNIQYF. This rearrangement joins TRBV20-1 to TRBJ2-4, with D possibly matching TRBD2 (7 bases). V lost 5 bases, J lost 1 base, and 15 bases lay in between. CDR1 and CDR2 (germline): DFQATT, SNEGSKA (reference sequence). This CDR3 is built from 15 residues.

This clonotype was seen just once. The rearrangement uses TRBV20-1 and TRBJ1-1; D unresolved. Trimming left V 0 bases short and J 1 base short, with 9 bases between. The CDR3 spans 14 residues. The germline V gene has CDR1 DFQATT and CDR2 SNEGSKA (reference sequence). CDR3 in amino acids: CSARDPLTNTEAFF. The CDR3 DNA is TGCAGTGCTAGAGATCCTCTCACGAACACTGAAGCTTTCTTT.

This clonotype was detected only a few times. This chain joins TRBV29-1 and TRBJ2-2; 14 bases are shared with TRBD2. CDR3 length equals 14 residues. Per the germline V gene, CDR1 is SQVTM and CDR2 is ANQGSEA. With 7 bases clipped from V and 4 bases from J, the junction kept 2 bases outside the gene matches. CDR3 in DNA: TGCAGCGGCGGGACTAGCGGGGGCACCGGGGAGCTGTTTTTT. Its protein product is CSGGTSGGTGELFF.

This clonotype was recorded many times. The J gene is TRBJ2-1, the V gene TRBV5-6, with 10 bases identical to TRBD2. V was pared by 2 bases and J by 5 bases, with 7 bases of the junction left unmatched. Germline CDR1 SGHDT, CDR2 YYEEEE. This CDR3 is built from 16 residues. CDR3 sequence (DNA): TGTGCCAGCAGCTTATTTGTCACTAGCGGGAACAATGAGCAGTTCTTC. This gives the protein CASSLFVTSGNNEQFF.

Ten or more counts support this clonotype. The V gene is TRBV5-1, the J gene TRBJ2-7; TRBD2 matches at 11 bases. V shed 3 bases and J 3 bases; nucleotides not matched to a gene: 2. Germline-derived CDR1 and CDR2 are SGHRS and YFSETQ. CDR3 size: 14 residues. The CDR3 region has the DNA TGCGCCAGCAGCTCGGGACTAGCGGTCTACGAGCAGTACTTC. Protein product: CASSSGLAVYEQYF.

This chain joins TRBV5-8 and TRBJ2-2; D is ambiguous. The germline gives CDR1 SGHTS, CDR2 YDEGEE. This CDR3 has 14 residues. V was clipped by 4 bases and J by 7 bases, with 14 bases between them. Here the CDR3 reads CASSREDGYGELFF. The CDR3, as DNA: TGTGCCAGCAGCCGAGAAGACGGGTACGGGGAGCTGTTTTTT.

The CDR3 loop is CASSFGFTGTGHYEQYF. CDR3 coding DNA: TGTGCCAGCAGTTTCGGGTTCACCGGGACAGGACACTACGAGCAGTACTTC. The chain joins TRBV12-3 or TRBV12-4 to TRBJ2-7, with 8 bases matching TRBD1. Losses at the gene ends were 3 bases for V and 3 bases for J; bases not matched to a gene: 13. The CDR3 has 17 amino acids.

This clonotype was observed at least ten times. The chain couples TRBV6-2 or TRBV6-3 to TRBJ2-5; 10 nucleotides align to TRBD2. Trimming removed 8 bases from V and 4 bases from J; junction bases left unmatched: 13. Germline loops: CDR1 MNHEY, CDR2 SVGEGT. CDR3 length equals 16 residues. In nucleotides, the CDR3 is TGTGCCAGCCCCTACGGACGAGCGGGGGGGTTAGAGACCCAGTACTTC. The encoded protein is CASPYGRAGGLETQYF.

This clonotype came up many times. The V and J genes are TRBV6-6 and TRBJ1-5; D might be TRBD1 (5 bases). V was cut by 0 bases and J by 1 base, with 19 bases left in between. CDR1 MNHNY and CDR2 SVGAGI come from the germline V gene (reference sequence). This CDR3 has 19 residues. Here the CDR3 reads CASSYSGVVLLRSNQPQHF. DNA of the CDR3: TGTGCCAGCAGTTACTCGGGGGTGGTCCTTCTTCGGAGCAATCAGCCCCAGCATTTT.